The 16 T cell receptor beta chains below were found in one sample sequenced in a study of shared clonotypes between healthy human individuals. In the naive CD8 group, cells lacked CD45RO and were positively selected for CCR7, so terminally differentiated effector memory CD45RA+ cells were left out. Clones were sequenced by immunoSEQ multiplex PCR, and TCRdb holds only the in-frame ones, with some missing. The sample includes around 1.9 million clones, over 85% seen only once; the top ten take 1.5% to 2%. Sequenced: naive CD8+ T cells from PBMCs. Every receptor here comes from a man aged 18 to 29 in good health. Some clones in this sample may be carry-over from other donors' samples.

This CDR3 is CASSQQGWVNTEAFF. The CDR3 DNA follows: TGTGCCAGCAGCCAACAGGGGTGGGTAAACACTGAAGCTTTCTTT. V gene TRBV7-2 combines with J gene TRBJ1-1, with TRBD1 matching 7 bases. J gave up 2 bases and V 5 bases, and 8 bases lay outside the gene matches. Germline V gene data show CDR1 as SGHTA and CDR2 as FQGNSA. The CDR3 is 15 residues long.

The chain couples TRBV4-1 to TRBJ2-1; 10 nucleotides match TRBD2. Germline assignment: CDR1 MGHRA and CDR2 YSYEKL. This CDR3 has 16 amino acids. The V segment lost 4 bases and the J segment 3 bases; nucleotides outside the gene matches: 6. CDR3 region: CASSLTGTSDYNEQFF. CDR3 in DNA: TGCGCCAGCAGCCTGACCGGGACTAGCGACTACAATGAGCAGTTCTTC.

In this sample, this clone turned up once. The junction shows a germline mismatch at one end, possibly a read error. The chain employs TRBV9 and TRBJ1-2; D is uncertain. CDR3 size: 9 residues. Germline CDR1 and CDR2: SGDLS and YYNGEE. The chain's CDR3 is CASSVTLNF. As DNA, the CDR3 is TGTGCCAGCAGCGTAACCCTAAACTTC.

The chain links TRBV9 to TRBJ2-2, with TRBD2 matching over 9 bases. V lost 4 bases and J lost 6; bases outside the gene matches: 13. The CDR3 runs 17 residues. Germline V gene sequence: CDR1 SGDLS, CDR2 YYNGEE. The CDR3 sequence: CASSPSRASGMPGELFF. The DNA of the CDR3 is TGTGCCAGCAGCCCAAGTCGAGCTAGCGGGATGCCCGGGGAGCTGTTTTTT.

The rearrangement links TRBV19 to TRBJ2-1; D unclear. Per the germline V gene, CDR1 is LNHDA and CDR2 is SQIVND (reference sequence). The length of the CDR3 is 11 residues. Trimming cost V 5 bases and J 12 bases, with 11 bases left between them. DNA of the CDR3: TGTGCCAGTAGTGTCAGCAACGGGCAGTTCTTC. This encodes CASSVSNGQFF.

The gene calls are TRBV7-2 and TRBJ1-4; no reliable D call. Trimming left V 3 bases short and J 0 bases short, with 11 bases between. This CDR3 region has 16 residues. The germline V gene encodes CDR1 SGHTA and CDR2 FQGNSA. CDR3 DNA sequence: TGTGCCAGCAGCTTCCCGAGACTCGCAACTAATGAAAAACTGTTTTTT. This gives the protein CASSFPRLATNEKLFF.

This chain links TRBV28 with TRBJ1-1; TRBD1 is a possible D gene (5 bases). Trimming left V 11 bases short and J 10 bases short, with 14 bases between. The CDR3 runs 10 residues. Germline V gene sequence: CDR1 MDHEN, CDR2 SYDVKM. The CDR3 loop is CAVREGTAFF. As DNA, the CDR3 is TGTGCCGTCAGGGAGGGTACAGCTTTCTTT. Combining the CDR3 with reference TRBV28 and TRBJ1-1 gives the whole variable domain DVKVTQSSRYLVKRTGEKVFLECVQDMDHENMFWYRQDPGLGLRLIYFSYDVKMKEKGDIPEGYSVSREKKERFSLILESASTNQTSMYLCAVREGTAFFGQGTRLTVV.

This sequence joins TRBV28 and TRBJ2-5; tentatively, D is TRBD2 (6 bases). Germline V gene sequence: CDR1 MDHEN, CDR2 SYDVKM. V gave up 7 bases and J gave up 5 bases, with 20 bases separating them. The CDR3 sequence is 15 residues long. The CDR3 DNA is TGTGCCAGCAATTTGGGGACGGGAGTGTGGGAGACCCAGTACTTC. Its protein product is CASNLGTGVWETQYF.

The CDR3 coding sequence is TGTGCCACCAGCGGTACTAGCGGCTACGAGCAGTACTTC. Its translation: CATSGTSGYEQYF. V usage is TRBV15 and J usage is TRBJ2-7, with 8 bases matching TRBD2. The CDR3 runs 13 residues. The ends lost 5 bases at V and 3 bases at J; junction bases unmatched: 3. Germline CDR1 LNHNV, CDR2 YYDKDF (reference sequence).

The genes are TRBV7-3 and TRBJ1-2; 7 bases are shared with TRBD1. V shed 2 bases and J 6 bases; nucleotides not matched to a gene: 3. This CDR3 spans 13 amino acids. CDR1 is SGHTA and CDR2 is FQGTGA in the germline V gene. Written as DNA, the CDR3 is TGTGCCAGCAGCTTAGACAGGGATCATGGCTACACCTTC. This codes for CASSLDRDHGYTF.

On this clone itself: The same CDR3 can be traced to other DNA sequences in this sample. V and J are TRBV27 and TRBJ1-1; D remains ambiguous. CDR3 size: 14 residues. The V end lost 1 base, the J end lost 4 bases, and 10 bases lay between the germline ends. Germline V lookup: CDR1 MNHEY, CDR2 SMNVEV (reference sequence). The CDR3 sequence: CASSLFGSGTEAFF. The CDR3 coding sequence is TGTGCCAGCAGTTTATTTGGGTCGGGCACTGAAGCTTTCTTT.

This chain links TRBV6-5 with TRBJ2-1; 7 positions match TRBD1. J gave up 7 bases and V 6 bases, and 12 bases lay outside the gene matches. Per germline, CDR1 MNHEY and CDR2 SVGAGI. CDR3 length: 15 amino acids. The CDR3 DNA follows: TGTGCCAGCAGCCTCACAACCGGGACAGCAAATGAGCAGTTCTTC. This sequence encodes CASSLTTGTANEQFF.

This CDR3 reads CASRIRDSLYEQYF. The CDR3 region has the DNA TGTGCCAGCAGGATAAGAGACAGCCTCTACGAGCAGTACTTC. This chain joins TRBV6-1 and TRBJ2-7; weak D call: TRBD1 (5 bases). Trimming left V 6 bases short and J 3 bases short, with 15 bases between. The CDR3 contains 14 residues. The V gene's germline CDR1 is MNHNS and CDR2 SASEGT.

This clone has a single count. CDR3 in DNA: TGTGCCAGCAGCCAAATTGACGCCGCCTACAATGAGCAGTTCTTC. The encoded protein is CASSQIDAAYNEQFF. The rearrangement joins TRBV7-3 to TRBJ2-1; D is ambiguous. V dropped 5 bases and J dropped 2 bases, with 13 bases sitting between them. This CDR3 contains 15 residues. Germline V gene sequence: CDR1 SGHTA, CDR2 FQGTGA.

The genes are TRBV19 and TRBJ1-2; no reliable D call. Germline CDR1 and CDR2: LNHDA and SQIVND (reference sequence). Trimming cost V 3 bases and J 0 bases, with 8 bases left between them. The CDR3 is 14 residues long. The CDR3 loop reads CASSIKWANYGYTF. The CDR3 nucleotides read TGTGCCAGTAGTATCAAGTGGGCTAACTATGGCTACACCTTC.

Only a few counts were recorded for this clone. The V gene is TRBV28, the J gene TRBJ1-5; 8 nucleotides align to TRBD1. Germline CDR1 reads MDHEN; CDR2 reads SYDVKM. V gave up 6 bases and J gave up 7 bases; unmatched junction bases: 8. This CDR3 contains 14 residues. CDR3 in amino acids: CASSWDRSFQPQHF. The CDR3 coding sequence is TGTGCCAGCAGCTGGGACAGGTCTTTCCAGCCCCAGCATTTT.